The 25 T cell receptor beta chains given below trace back to one sample, sequenced in a study of cytomegalovirus exposure and HLA in healthy donors. The PCR used 60 Vbeta and 13 Jbeta primers. Produced via immunoSEQ multiplex PCR; TCRdb's table is partial and in-frame only. The table lists 65,000 to 95,000 clones, roughly 78% of them singletons. Sequencing input: PBMCs. The receptor source for this set is a male donor in good health and CMV-seropositive.

J is TRBJ1-1 and V is TRBV5-4; no reliable D call. The CDR3 runs to 13 residues. Trimming removed 5 bases at V and 1 base at J, with 9 bases between. Per germline, CDR1 SGHNT and CDR2 YYREEE (reference sequence). The CDR3 DNA reads TGTGCCAGCAGATTAGCCGGGAACACTGAAGCTTTCTTT. Residues: CASRLAGNTEAFF.

This chain links TRBV30 with TRBJ2-5; TRBD2 matches at 15 bases. Per germline, CDR1 GTSNPN and CDR2 SVGIG (reference sequence). With V trimmed by 4 bases and J by 1 base, 13 bases remained unmatched. There are 19 residues in the CDR3. CDR3 region: CAWTVPFGTSGRTQETQYF. The DNA for the CDR3 is TGTGCCTGGACTGTCCCTTTTGGGACTAGCGGGAGGACCCAAGAGACCCAGTACTTC.

The V call is TRBV10-3, the J call TRBJ1-1; D call uncertain. The CDR3 spans 13 residues. Per the germline V gene, CDR1 is ENHRY and CDR2 is SYGVKD. Trimming stripped 3 bases from V and 1 base from J, with 6 bases between. The CDR3 sequence is CAISDRGNTEAFF. In DNA form, the CDR3 reads TGTGCCATCAGTGATCGGGGGAACACTGAAGCTTTCTTT.

The genes are TRBV6-5 and TRBJ1-1; D not certain. Trimming removed 4 bases from V and 5 bases from J, with 11 bases in between. CDR1 MNHEY and CDR2 SVGAGI come from the germline V gene. The CDR3 totals 13 residues. CDR3 in amino acids: CASSFSPGTEAFF. In DNA, the CDR3 is TGTGCCAGCAGTTTTAGCCCTGGTACTGAAGCTTTCTTT.

The chain links TRBV7-2 to TRBJ2-1; D perhaps matches TRBD2 (5 bases). Germline V gene sequence: CDR1 SGHTA, CDR2 FQGNSA. V lost 1 base and J 0 bases, leaving 19 bases between the germline ends. The CDR3 has 19 amino acids. CDR3 region: CASSLVGPRTSVSYNEQFF. Written as DNA, the CDR3 is TGTGCCAGCAGCTTAGTCGGACCCCGGACTTCTGTCTCCTACAATGAGCAGTTCTTC.

V is TRBV19 and J is TRBJ1-2; 7 positions agree with TRBD1. V shed 1 base and J 4 bases; nucleotides not matched to a gene: 0. The CDR3 spans 13 residues. In germline, CDR1 is LNHDA, CDR2 SQIVND (reference sequence). This CDR3 reads CASSIAGGYGYTF. The CDR3 DNA reads TGTGCCAGTAGTATAGCAGGGGGCTATGGCTACACCTTC. Full variable domain (missing parts from reference TRBV19 and TRBJ1-2): DGGITQSPKYLFRKEGQNVTLSCEQNLNHDAMYWYRQDPGQGLRLIYYSQIVNDFQKGDIAEGYSVSREKKESFPLTVTSAQKNPTAFYLCASSIAGGYGYTFGSGTRLTVV.

The CDR3 protein is CASSKTVYGYTF. The CDR3 DNA reads TGTGCCAGCAGTAAGACAGTCTATGGCTACACCTTC. The V and J genes are TRBV28 and TRBJ1-2; perhaps TRBD1 as D (5 bases). Germline V gene sequence: CDR1 MDHEN, CDR2 SYDVKM. The CDR3 extends over 12 amino acids. The V and J ends lost 5 bases and 4 bases respectively, with 8 bases between them.

The rearrangement joins TRBV10-3 to TRBJ2-5; 8 nucleotides match TRBD2. Germline V gene lookup returns CDR1 ENHRY and CDR2 SYGVKD. This CDR3 region has 16 residues. V gave up 2 bases and J gave up 3 bases; unmatched junction bases: 8. The CDR3 DNA sequence: TGTGCCATCAGTGAGGTTGTCGAGACTAGCGAAGAGACCCAGTACTTC. Amino acid sequence: CAISEVVETSEETQYF.

This chain connects TRBV18 to TRBJ1-1; 8 bases map to TRBD1. J gave up 4 bases and V 3 bases, and 10 bases lay outside the gene matches. This CDR3 is built from 16 residues. Germline assignment: CDR1 KGHSH and CDR2 LQKENI. The CDR3 DNA reads TGTGCCAGCTCACCGGTGATCCAAACAGGGGGCACTGAAGCTTTCTTT. Translating it yields CASSPVIQTGGTEAFF.

The V call is TRBV5-1, the J call TRBJ2-3; 7 bases align to TRBD2. This CDR3 has 15 residues. The germline CDR1 and CDR2 sequences are SGHRS and YFSETQ. V lost 3 bases, J lost 5 bases, and 9 bases stayed unmatched. The CDR3 sequence: CASSSVGGPIDTQYF. The CDR3 nucleotides are TGCGCCAGCAGCTCCGTGGGAGGGCCGATAGATACGCAGTATTTT.

The chain uses TRBV27 and TRBJ2-5; D is undetermined. Germline V gene sequence: CDR1 MNHEY, CDR2 SMNVEV (reference sequence). CDR3 size: 16 residues. Trimming took 0 bases from V and 0 from J, leaving 11 bases between them. For the CDR3, the DNA is TGTGCCAGCAGTTTATCCCCCCACTCGTACCAAGAGACCCAGTACTTC. This translates into CASSLSPHSYQETQYF.

V gene TRBV5-4 combines with J gene TRBJ2-2; D is possibly TRBD1 (6 bases). The V end was cut by 5 bases, the J end by 4 bases, with 12 bases between. In germline, CDR1 is SGHNT, CDR2 YYREEE (reference sequence). The CDR3 contains 14 residues. CDR3 DNA sequence: TGTGCCAGCAGGAGGGACACGTTCACCGGGGAGCTGTTTTTT. Translated, it gives CASRRDTFTGELFF. Full variable domain (rest looked up from reference TRBV5-4 and TRBJ2-2): ETGVTQSPTHLIKTRGQQVTLRCSSQSGHNTVSWYQQALGQGPQFIFQYYREEENGRGNFPPRFSGLQFPNYSSELNVNALELDDSALYLCASRRDTFTGELFFGEGSRLTVL.

J is TRBJ2-7 and V is TRBV28; 7 bases fit TRBD1. The CDR3 runs to 14 residues. J was trimmed by 3 bases and V by 8 bases; bases with no gene match: 10. Germline CDR1 reads MDHEN; CDR2 reads SYDVKM. In DNA, the CDR3 is TGTGCCAGCCTTTCGGACAGGCCCTACTACGAGCAGTACTTC. It yields the protein CASLSDRPYYEQYF.

The chain joins TRBV14 to TRBJ2-7, with D possibly TRBD1 on 6 matching bases. There are 15 residues in the CDR3. The V gene's germline CDR1 is SGHDN and CDR2 FVKESK. V lost 1 base, J lost 5 bases, and 15 bases lay in between. CDR3 sequence: CASSQGLGGWNEQYF. The CDR3 DNA follows: TGTGCCAGCAGCCAAGGTCTAGGGGGTTGGAACGAGCAGTACTTC.

This CDR3 reads CASSRSSGNNEQFF. CDR3 coding DNA: TGTGCCAGTAGTCGGTCTAGTGGAAACAATGAGCAGTTCTTC. This chain connects TRBV19 to TRBJ2-1; D uncertain. The CDR3 runs 14 residues. The germline V gene encodes CDR1 LNHDA and CDR2 SQIVND (reference sequence). Deletions cut 5 bases from V and 5 bases from J, with 13 bases between.

This clone was detected once. This chain connects TRBV27 to TRBJ2-7; 9 nucleotides agree with TRBD2. Germline values: CDR1 MNHEY, CDR2 SMNVEV (reference sequence). This CDR3 contains 15 residues. The trim removed 4 bases at V and 4 bases at J, leaving 8 bases unmatched. The CDR3 bases are TGTGCCAGCAGTTCCTCCGGACTAGCGCAGTACGAGCAGTACTTC. Its translation: CASSSSGLAQYEQYF.

The chain recombines TRBV4-1 with TRBJ2-7; 14 bases are a match to TRBD2. J gave up 2 bases and V 1 base, and 4 bases lay outside the gene matches. The CDR3 consists of 17 residues. The germline V gene encodes CDR1 MGHRA and CDR2 YSYEKL. This CDR3 is CASSQGGTSGSTYEQYF. DNA of the CDR3: TGCGCCAGCAGCCAAGGTGGGACTAGCGGGAGTACCTACGAGCAGTACTTC.

The chain carries TRBV18 and TRBJ2-2; the match to TRBD2 covers 8 bases. V lost 3 bases and J lost 6; bases outside the gene matches: 6. This CDR3 is 15 amino acids long. CDR1 is KGHSH, CDR2 LQKENI, per germline. CDR3 amino acids: CASSPGSGSAGELFF. The DNA of the CDR3 is TGTGCCAGCTCACCGGGAAGCGGGAGTGCCGGGGAGCTGTTTTTT. The variable domain in full, completed from reference TRBV18 and TRBJ2-2, reads NAGVMQNPRHLVRRRGQEARLRCSPMKGHSHVYWYRQLPEEGLKFMVYLQKENIIDESGMPKERFSAEFPKEGPSILRIQQVVRGDSAAYFCASSPGSGSAGELFFGEGSRLTVL.

This clone was seen only once. This chain joins TRBV9 and TRBJ1-1; TRBD1 might be the D (5 bases). From germline, CDR1 is SGDLS and CDR2 YYNGEE. This CDR3 spans 16 amino acids. V shed 3 bases and J shed 1 base, with 16 bases lying between them. CDR3 protein: CASSGRPGSGNTEAFF. The DNA for the CDR3 is TGTGCCAGCAGCGGACGCCCAGGGTCGGGGAACACTGAAGCTTTCTTT.

The chain uses TRBV27 and TRBJ2-4, with D possibly TRBD1 on 5 matching bases. V lost 1 base and J lost 6, with 7 bases in between. The CDR3 covers 13 residues. The V gene's germline CDR1 is MNHEY and CDR2 SMNVEV (reference sequence). The CDR3 nucleotides are TGTGCCAGCAGTTTATTAGGGGTAAACATTCAGTACTTC. The encoded protein is CASSLLGVNIQYF.

In nucleotides, the CDR3 is TGTGCTAGCGGTGCCTATGGGGTACTAGGTGGCTACACCTTC. Amino acid sequence: CASGAYGVLGGYTF. V usage is TRBV7-7 and J usage is TRBJ1-2; D gene uncertain. Germline values: CDR1 SSHAT, CDR2 FNYEAQ (reference sequence). This CDR3 contains 14 residues. Filled out from reference TRBV7-7 and TRBJ1-2, the complete variable domain reads GAGVSQSPRYKVTKRGQDVTLRCDPISSHATLYWYQQALGQGPEFLTYFNYEAQPDKSGLPSDRFSAERPEGSISTLTIQRTEQRDSAMYRCASGAYGVLGGYTFGSGTRLTVV.

This clone has only one observation. This sequence joins TRBV25-1 and TRBJ2-7, with 10 bases identical to TRBD1. V lost 8 bases and J lost 4; bases outside the gene matches: 11. There are 15 residues in the CDR3. Germline V gene lookup returns CDR1 MGHDK and CDR2 SYGVNS. CDR3 sequence (DNA): TGTGCCAGCGCAGGGTTTCCGGGACAGGGGTACGAGCAGTACTTC. It specifies CASAGFPGQGYEQYF.

This clone appeared once. This chain connects TRBV10-2 to TRBJ2-5; D gene uncertain. Germline loops: CDR1 WSHSY, CDR2 SAAADI. The CDR3 covers 11 residues. Trimming took off 7 bases at V and 5 bases at J, with 8 bases between the two ends. CDR3 in DNA: TGCGCCAGCAATCTTGGCGAGACCCAGTACTTC. Residues: CASNLGETQYF.

V is TRBV5-4 and J is TRBJ1-4; no firm D call. Germline-derived CDR1 and CDR2 are SGHNT and YYREEE (reference sequence). This CDR3 region has 13 residues. V gave up 2 bases and J gave up 8 bases, with 10 bases separating them. CDR3 loop: CASSFAGSEKLFF. The CDR3 nucleotides are TGTGCCAGCAGCTTTGCGGGGTCCGAAAAACTGTTTTTT.

This clone was detected only a few times. The J gene is TRBJ2-7, the V gene TRBV28; 7 bases are shared with TRBD2. After removal of 3 bases from V and 6 bases from J, the junction contained 8 bases not matched to a gene. The CDR3 contains 14 residues. The germline gives CDR1 MDHEN, CDR2 SYDVKM. CDR3 region: CASSFVLLAAEQYF. Written as DNA, the CDR3 is TGTGCCAGCAGTTTTGTCCTGCTAGCGGCCGAGCAGTACTTC.